This T cell receptor beta chain was recorded in a study of prognosis after radiotherapy for stage I lung cancer. The V and J ends lost 1 base and 7 bases, in that order; junction bases with no gene match: 5. The germline V gene has CDR1 SGHTA and CDR2 FQGNSA. CDR3 length equals 14 residues. This clonotype was detected many times. Uniform node negativity on CT and PET/CT characterised the cohort, and no patient had undergone prior chemotherapy or radiotherapy or presented other malignancies. Amplification of the TCR beta CDR3 (from genomic DNA) was done by two-round multiplex PCR. First-round PCR used primers specific to each TRBV and TRBJ gene. One entry per CDR3 protein results from TCRdb running MiXCR on the multiplex PCR reads. Counted here are about 16,000 distinct CDR3 sequences, about 40% occurring once; the ten biggest clones make up 40%.

This sample comprised PBMCs, obtained before or after stereotactic body radiation therapy (not recorded which). The chain recombines TRBV7-2 with TRBJ1-2; 8 bases are a match to TRBD1. This TCR was recovered from a donor aged 50 or older with non-small cell lung cancer. The CDR3 loop reads CASSLVQGALGYTF. CDR3 coding DNA: TGTGCCAGCAGCTTAGTTCAGGGGGCGCTTGGCTACACCTTC.